Listed below are T cell receptor beta chains from one sample, sequenced in a study of regulatory T cells in long-lasting Graves disease. MiXCR, applied by TCRdb to the multiplex PCR reads, yields one record per CDR3 protein. This table has about 240,000 distinct CDR3 sequences, 20% to 25% appearing once. Source: peripheral blood mononuclear cells (PBMCs), taken at new diagnosis, from a patient treated with antithyroid drugs. The source is a female donor with Graves disease. Both conserved end residues are part of each CDR3. Fields, in order: D gene, J gene, V gene, clone size, CDR3 protein, CDR3 DNA. D genes are given only for firm matches. Clone size is shown for a subset of rows, as once, few, many or a class of expanded clone.

d_gene: .
j_gene: TRBJ2-1
v_gene: TRBV7-3
abundance: many
CDR3aa: CASSRKGGSFDNEQFF
CDR3nt: TGTGCCAGCAGCAGGAAGGGGGGCAGCTTCGACAATGAGCAGTTCTTC

d_gene: .
j_gene: TRBJ1-2
v_gene: TRBV7-2
abundance: many
CDR3aa: CASSLEERLNYGYTF
CDR3nt: TGTGCCAGCAGCTTAGAGGAGAGGCTTAACTATGGCTACACCTTC

d_gene: TRBD2
j_gene: TRBJ2-3
v_gene: TRBV4-2
abundance: many
CDR3aa: CASSQAGGGADTQYF
CDR3nt: TGTGCCAGCAGCCAAGCCGGCGGGGGGGCAGATACGCAGTATTTT

d_gene: .
j_gene: TRBJ1-2
v_gene: TRBV27
abundance: many
CDR3aa: CATQDSFSYTF
CDR3nt: TGTGCCACCCAGGACAGCTTCAGCTACACCTTC

d_gene: TRBD2
j_gene: TRBJ2-5
v_gene: TRBV9
abundance: few
CDR3aa: CASSRAGGISGETQYF
CDR3nt: TGTGCCAGCAGCCGAGCGGGAGGGATTAGCGGGGAGACCCAGTACTTC

d_gene: .
j_gene: TRBJ2-7
v_gene: TRBV7-8
abundance: many
CDR3aa: CASSLAPGYEQYF
CDR3nt: TGTGCCAGCAGCTTAGCTCCGGGCTACGAGCAGTACTTC

d_gene: .
j_gene: TRBJ2-3
v_gene: TRBV7-9
abundance: many
CDR3aa: CASSLSLTAGADTQYF
CDR3nt: TGTGCCAGCAGCTTATCGTTGACGGCGGGCGCAGATACGCAGTATTTT

d_gene: TRBD2
j_gene: TRBJ2-1
v_gene: TRBV4-3
abundance: many
CDR3aa: CASSRTAGGAYNEQFF
CDR3nt: TGCGCCAGCAGCCGGACTGCGGGGGGGGCTTACAATGAGCAGTTCTTC

d_gene: .
j_gene: TRBJ2-5
v_gene: TRBV20-1
abundance: .
CDR3aa: CSASGDRGQETQYF
CDR3nt: TGCAGTGCTAGCGGGGATAGAGGCCAAGAGACCCAGTACTTC

d_gene: TRBD1
j_gene: TRBJ2-7
v_gene: TRBV20-1
abundance: .
CDR3aa: CSASNLGDRGKWEQYF
CDR3nt: TGCAGTGCTAGCAACCTAGGGGACAGGGGGAAGTGGGAGCAGTACTTC

d_gene: .
j_gene: TRBJ2-1
v_gene: TRBV20-1
abundance: .
CDR3aa: CSARPPGDEQFF
CDR3nt: TGCAGTGCTAGACCTCCCGGGGATGAGCAGTTCTTC

d_gene: .
j_gene: TRBJ2-7
v_gene: TRBV20-1
abundance: many
CDR3aa: CSALQSSRPSYEQYF
CDR3nt: TGCAGTGCTCTCCAATCTAGCAGGCCCTCCTACGAGCAGTACTTC

d_gene: TRBD1
j_gene: TRBJ2-7
v_gene: TRBV5-5
abundance: many
CDR3aa: CASSLGHRGLTYEQYF
CDR3nt: TGTGCCAGCAGCTTAGGTCACAGGGGGCTCACCTACGAGCAGTACTTC

d_gene: .
j_gene: TRBJ2-3
v_gene: TRBV5-6
abundance: many
CDR3aa: CASSLLVSVTDTQYF
CDR3nt: TGTGCCAGCAGCTTGCTGGTCAGCGTCACAGATACGCAGTATTTT

d_gene: .
j_gene: TRBJ1-2
v_gene: TRBV6-2/TRBV6-3
abundance: .
CDR3aa: CATGLRASNYGYTF
CDR3nt: TGTGCCACGGGCCTCAGGGCGTCTAACTATGGCTACACCTTC

d_gene: .
j_gene: TRBJ2-3
v_gene: TRBV6-5
abundance: many
CDR3aa: CASSYSFSRQDTQYF
CDR3nt: TGTGCCAGCAGTTACTCGTTCTCCCGACAAGATACGCAGTATTTT

d_gene: .
j_gene: TRBJ1-1
v_gene: TRBV28
abundance: .
CDR3aa: CASRDSSEAFF
CDR3nt: TGTGCCAGCAGGGACTCGTCTGAAGCTTTCTTT

d_gene: TRBD1
j_gene: TRBJ1-1
v_gene: TRBV29-1
abundance: many
CDR3aa: CSAGAGTGDTEAFF
CDR3nt: TGCAGCGCTGGGGCAGGGACAGGGGACACTGAAGCTTTCTTT

d_gene: TRBD1
j_gene: TRBJ1-1
v_gene: TRBV5-5
abundance: .
CDR3aa: CASSLDFWAGGAGNTEAFF
CDR3nt: TGTGCCAGCAGCTTGGACTTTTGGGCAGGGGGCGCCGGAAACACTGAAGCTTTCTTT

d_gene: .
j_gene: TRBJ2-1
v_gene: TRBV20-1
abundance: many
CDR3aa: CSANPAGRTHNEQFF
CDR3nt: TGCAGTGCTAACCCAGCGGGCCGTACTCACAATGAGCAGTTCTTC

d_gene: .
j_gene: TRBJ2-7
v_gene: TRBV20-1
abundance: many
CDR3aa: CSASNSGAGQLYEQYF
CDR3nt: TGCAGTGCTAGTAATTCCGGGGCTGGGCAGTTGTACGAGCAGTACTTC

d_gene: TRBD2
j_gene: TRBJ2-1
v_gene: TRBV12-3/TRBV12-4
abundance: .
CDR3aa: CASSRRGESYNEQFF
CDR3nt: TGTGCCAGCAGTCGTCGGGGGGAGTCCTACAATGAGCAGTTCTTC

d_gene: .
j_gene: TRBJ1-2
v_gene: TRBV7-8
abundance: many
CDR3aa: CASSLTRLYGYTF
CDR3nt: TGTGCCAGCAGCTTAACCAGGCTCTATGGCTACACCTTC